The 17 T cell receptor beta chains given below trace back to one sample, sequenced in a study of human T cells and chemical hapten exposure. MiXCR was run by TCRdb on the RACE reads, yielding one entry per CDR3 protein. The data show approximately 41,000 distinct CDR3 sequences, with 7.5% to 8% seen just once and about 1.2% held by the top ten. Time point here: pre-sensitization, week 0. Treatment indicated: therapeutic diphenylcyclopropenone sensitization with weekly scalp DPC. The source material was whole blood, sampled in connection with sensitization to the hapten diphenylcyclopropenone (DPC). The receptor set was obtained from a woman between 45 and 60 years old with alopecia areata. Some clones in this sample may be carry-over from other donors' samples.

This clonotype has at least ten counts. The genes are TRBV11-2 and TRBJ2-5; 9 bases line up with TRBD2. The CDR3 has 16 residues. Germline trimming cut 7 bases from V and 5 bases from J; bases unmatched to any gene: 14. Germline CDR1 reads SGHAT; CDR2 reads FQNNGV. The CDR3, as DNA: TGTGCCAGCACCGCTCGTAGGGGTAGCGGGAGTGAGACCCAGTACTTC. As protein: CASTARRGSGSETQYF. Filled out from reference TRBV11-2 and TRBJ2-5, the complete variable domain reads EAGVAQSPRYKIIEKRQSVAFWCNPISGHATLYWYQQILGQGPKLLIQFQNNGVVDDSQLPKDRFSAERLKGVDSTLKIQPAKLEDSAVYLCASTARRGSGSETQYFGPGTRLLVL.

This clonotype was found many times. J is TRBJ1-1 and V is TRBV29-1; D perhaps matches TRBD1 (6 bases). The V and J ends lost 6 bases and 3 bases respectively, with 20 bases between them. CDR3 length equals 15 residues. Germline values: CDR1 SQVTM, CDR2 ANQGSEA. The CDR3 coding sequence is TGCAGCGTCGCCAGGGGTCCGAATGGAGACACTGAAGCTTTCTTT. The encoded protein is CSVARGPNGDTEAFF.

This clonotype appeared a few times. The gene calls are TRBV10-3 and TRBJ2-3, with TRBD1 matching 8 bases. The germline V gene has CDR1 ENHRY and CDR2 SYGVKD. J gave up 1 base and V 6 bases, and 3 bases lay outside the gene matches. The CDR3 consists of 14 residues. The CDR3 loop reads CAIRPGQGTDTQYF. In DNA form, the CDR3 reads TGTGCCATCAGGCCGGGACAGGGCACAGATACGCAGTATTTT.

In its sample, this clonotype was seen a few times. The chain employs TRBV18 and TRBJ2-6, with D unclear. With 5 bases removed from V and 0 bases from J, the gap between germline ends came to 14 bases. The germline V gene encodes CDR1 KGHSH and CDR2 LQKENI. This CDR3 is 17 amino acids long. The CDR3 region is CASSAPGIPSGANVLTF. As DNA, the CDR3 is TGTGCCAGCTCAGCCCCGGGCATCCCCTCTGGGGCCAACGTCCTGACTTTC.

This clonotype was seen ten or more times. This sequence joins TRBV6-5 and TRBJ1-3, with D maybe TRBD1 (6 bases). There are 13 residues in the CDR3. Trimming cost V 7 bases and J 3 bases, with 10 bases left between them. Germline CDR1 and CDR2: MNHEY and SVGAGI. The CDR3 protein is CASTHRDGNTIYF. The DNA of the CDR3 is TGTGCCAGCACCCACAGGGATGGAAACACCATATATTTT.

This clonotype was found many times. The J gene is TRBJ1-5, the V gene TRBV28; D call uncertain. This CDR3 region has 14 residues. The ends were cut back, 3 bases at V and 0 bases at J, with 6 bases in the middle. CDR1 is MDHEN, CDR2 SYDVKM, per germline. The CDR3 reads CASSFHYSNQPQHF. In DNA form, the CDR3 reads TGTGCCAGCAGTTTCCACTATAGCAATCAGCCCCAGCATTTT.

This clonotype was observed at least ten times. J is TRBJ1-3 and V is TRBV29-1; TRBD1 might be the D (5 bases). Germline values: CDR1 SQVTM, CDR2 ANQGSEA. This CDR3 comprises 14 residues. The V gene lost 6 bases and the J gene lost 2 bases, with 14 bases spanning the gap. The CDR3, as DNA: TGCAGCGTGTTAGACAGTAGCACTGGAAACACCATATATTTT. This codes for CSVLDSSTGNTIYF.

The V gene is TRBV9, the J gene TRBJ2-5; possible D gene TRBD2, 5 bases. The V end was cut by 3 bases, the J end by 7 bases, with 13 bases between. From germline, CDR1 is SGDLS and CDR2 YYNGEE. The CDR3 sequence is 13 residues long. The CDR3 protein is CASSERELGTQYF. The DNA for the CDR3 is TGTGCCAGCAGCGAACGGGAATTGGGGACCCAGTACTTC.

This clonotype showed up many times. This chain links TRBV29-1 with TRBJ2-5, with TRBD2 identical over 10 bases. Germline V gives CDR1 SQVTM, CDR2 ANQGSEA. The V gene end was trimmed by 8 bases and the J gene end by 5 bases; junction bases not matched to a gene: 5. The CDR3 runs to 12 residues. The CDR3: CSTAGGPETQYF. CDR3 sequence (DNA): TGCAGCACAGCGGGAGGGCCGGAGACCCAGTACTTC. Looking up the rest from reference TRBV29-1 and TRBJ2-5 gives the full variable domain: SAVISQKPSRDICQRGTSLTIQCQVDSQVTMMFWYRQQPGQSLTLIATANQGSEATYESGFVIDKFPISRPNLTFSTLTVSNMSPEDSSIYLCSTAGGPETQYFGPGTRLLVL.

This clonotype showed up many times. V usage is TRBV18 and J usage is TRBJ2-5; D may be TRBD1 (6 bases). This CDR3 has 17 residues. In germline, CDR1 is KGHSH, CDR2 LQKENI. V was cut by 0 bases and J by 2 bases, with 16 bases left in between. The CDR3 loop is CASSPPLDRSRQETQYF. In DNA, the CDR3 is TGTGCCAGCTCACCACCCCTTGACAGGTCCAGACAAGAGACCCAGTACTTC.

This clonotype was recorded many times. This rearrangement joins TRBV18 to TRBJ1-1, with 7 bases lining up with TRBD1. The CDR3 is 15 amino acids. V lost 6 bases, J lost 2 bases, and 9 bases stayed unmatched. Per the germline V gene, CDR1 is KGHSH and CDR2 is LQKENI. CDR3 in DNA: TGTGCCAGCTCGCGGGGAGGGGGCACCAACACTGAAGCTTTCTTT. It translates to CASSRGGGTNTEAFF.

This clonotype was seen ten or more times. The chain couples TRBV7-9 to TRBJ2-7; TRBD2 matches at 7 bases. The CDR3 is made up of 13 amino acids. CDR1 and CDR2 from the germline V gene are SEHNR and FQNEAQ (reference sequence). Losses at the gene ends were 5 bases for V and 4 bases for J; bases not matched to a gene: 5. The CDR3 sequence: CASSAGGRYEQYF. The CDR3 nucleotides are TGTGCCAGCAGCGCCGGCGGGAGATACGAGCAGTACTTC.

This clonotype was found a few times. J is TRBJ2-3 and V is TRBV2; D is undetermined. The CDR3 covers 12 residues. V was pared by 6 bases and J by 2 bases, with 6 bases between. Germline values: CDR1 SNHLY, CDR2 FYNNEI. The chain's CDR3 is CASRYTTDTQYF. The CDR3 nucleotides read TGTGCCAGCAGATACACCACAGATACGCAGTATTTT.

This clonotype was found many times. V usage is TRBV29-1 and J usage is TRBJ2-7, with TRBD2 matching 10 bases. Trimming took 6 bases from V and 4 from J; bases not matched to a gene: 6. The V gene's germline CDR1 is SQVTM and CDR2 ANQGSEA. The CDR3 is 13 residues long. The CDR3 reads CSVRLAGMYEQYF. The CDR3 DNA reads TGCAGCGTGAGACTAGCGGGCATGTACGAGCAGTACTTC.

This clonotype was seen many times. The chain combines TRBV27 with TRBJ2-7; TRBD2 might be the D (6 bases). This CDR3 has 14 residues. Trimming removed 5 bases from V and 6 bases from J, with 17 bases in between. Germline V gene sequence: CDR1 MNHEY, CDR2 SMNVEV (reference sequence). The CDR3 DNA is TGTGCCAGCAGTCCTCCCCGTGCGCGGGGCGAGCAGTACTTC. Its protein is CASSPPRARGEQYF.

This clonotype has just a few counts. This chain uses TRBV3-1 with TRBJ2-7; TRBD2 might be the D (8 bases). In germline, CDR1 is LGHDT, CDR2 YNNKEL (reference sequence). V was pared by 0 bases and J by 3 bases, with 18 bases between. CDR3 length equals 17 residues. CDR3 nucleotide sequence: TGTGCCAGCAGCCAAGATCCAGGGGGACTAGGGGTCTACGAGCAGTACTTC. Translating gives CASSQDPGGLGVYEQYF.

This clonotype was counted at least ten times. The genes are TRBV28 and TRBJ2-2, with 9 bases that match TRBD1. V shed 8 bases, J shed 4 bases, and the junction held 11 bases outside the gene matches. The germline gives CDR1 MDHEN, CDR2 SYDVKM. The length of the CDR3 is 16 residues. CDR3 in amino acids: CASESPGQGTTGELFF. CDR3 coding DNA: TGTGCCAGCGAATCTCCGGGACAGGGTACCACCGGGGAGCTGTTTTTT.